This T cell receptor (beta chain) was recovered during a study of CD8+ T cells in alopecia areata. Germline lookup yields CDR1 LNHDA and CDR2 SQIVND (reference sequence). The germline V and J ends were trimmed by 4 bases and 2 bases, with 7 bases remaining between them. The CDR3 loop spans 13 amino acids. Isolated RNA was reverse transcribed into cDNA used as the sequencing template. TCRdb keeps only in-frame clones here, not all; method: immunoSEQ multiplex PCR. The repertoire consists of about 160,000 clones, with 87% occurring once and the leading ten covering roughly 15%. The source material was CD8+ T cells sorted from blood, sampled at week 0. This chain uses TRBV19 with TRBJ2-3; D ambiguous. The origin of this receptor is a human donor with alopecia areata. CDR3 protein: CASSTVITDTQYF. Here the CDR3 DNA reads TGTGCCAGTAGTACCGTCATCACAGATACGCAGTATTTT.